A selection of T cell receptor beta chains follows, all from one sample in a study of beta chain features in type 1 diabetes. Data came from immunoSEQ multiplex PCR; TCRdb stores just in-frame clones and leaves some out. The data show about 130,000 clones, about a tenth seen once. The sample taken for sequencing was central memory CD4+ T cells from blood. Receptors were obtained from a man between 18 and 35 years old in good health. CDR3s include the opening cysteine and the closing phenylalanine or tryptophan.

v_call	cdr3_aa
TRBV2	CASTPTGSSYNEQFF
TRBV4-2	CASSLVTGSEQYF
TRBV14	CASSQDRGTEAFF
TRBV9	CASSVERGYEQYF
TRBV28	CASSQTTNYGYTF
TRBV27	CASSRDSTSYNEQFF
TRBV5-1	CASPDREPGELFF
TRBV28	CASSTIGGIYEQYF
TRBV7-6	CASSSQSGTGGYEQYF
TRBV6-1	CASSEARLLTYNEQFF
TRBV5-1	CASSLEGDEQYF
TRBV18	CASSPTGHNQPQHF
TRBV7-2	CASSLGEPRVYTF
TRBV5-6	CASSSASGGAETQYF
TRBV18	CASSPQGTRSGANVLTF
TRBV7-3	CASSLIREGPQYF
TRBV4-3	CASSQDRGRGNTQYF
TRBV5-1	CASSSSAGAGANVLTF
TRBV29-1	CSVQGAGGEQFF
TRBV5-1	CASSKGTEMDSQYF
TRBV6-1	CASRGGAYEQYF
TRBV5-1	CASSVRGMAHYEQYF
TRBV7-9	CASSLAIAGGQETQYF
TRBV2	CAGAVTYEQYF
TRBV30	CAWSGGSSGGLDTQYF
TRBV7-8	CASGADRFGNTIYF
TRBV7-2	CASSLLYEQFF
TRBV5-4	CASSHEPTDYNEQFF
TRBV11-2	CASSLPREAFF
TRBV9	CASSVALATDEQYF
TRBV10-3	CAISGTAPNEKLFF
TRBV29-1	CSVGREETQYF
TRBV4-2	CASSQDPQGSWNEQFF
TRBV6-5	CASSYFTDRGGYGYTF
TRBV19	CASSMRGGYSNQPQHF
TRBV15	CATSQDRGREQYF
TRBV6-6	CASRFAGTGGNEQFF
TRBV18	CASSLSGTAKDTVSYGYTF
TRBV7-9	CASSLFRAGANSPLHF
TRBV4-1	CASSQDQAKGIVQHF
TRBV5-4	CASRSWTGIEQYF
TRBV5-6	CASSRQGSSYNSPLHF
TRBV19	CASSFGRVYEQYF
TRBV2	CASSPDYNQETQYF
TRBV5-1	CASSTLQGVGEKLFF
TRBV7-2	CASSFVAASTDTQYF
TRBV19	CASSEGQMNTEAFF
TRBV5-1	CASRDGYQETQYF
TRBV7-2	CASSLEGQRGQPQHF
TRBV30	CAWSVKARGQETQYF
TRBV11-2	CASSLGLSDTQYF
TRBV14	CASSLAGEAFF
TRBV7-3	CASSLTGTSGGAQETQYF
TRBV5-1	CASSTGQGTEAFF